The sequence of this T cell receptor (beta chain) was determined in a study of T cells in tuberculosis. Study observations and caveats: T cells binding CD1B-GMM tetramer weakly possibly escaped the sort.

Sorting used thawed, overnight-rested PBMC stained with anti-CD3, a viability dye and GMM-loaded CD1B tetramer. CD1B tetramers were loaded with Rhodococcus equi-derived C32 glucose monomycolate. Approximately 100,000 tetramer-negative cells were sorted from each donor. The germline V gene has CDR1 SGHTA and CDR2 FQGTGA. This CDR3 has 22 amino acids. Losses at the gene ends were 4 bases for V and 0 bases for J; bases not matched to a gene: 24. No alpha-beta pairing information exists for these sequences. TCRdb's table, derived via immunoSEQ multiplex PCR, lists solely in-frame clones and lacks some. Of 50,000 or so clones listed, roughly 86% were seen once; the top ten hold around a fifth.

The receptor comes from an adult woman with latent tuberculosis. This chain links TRBV7-3 with TRBJ1-3; 7 bases line up with TRBD1. Sequences were obtained from CD1b-GMM tetramer-negative cells sorted from PBMCs. For the CDR3, the DNA is TGTGCCAGCAGCTCAAGAACCGTCACGACAGGGAAAATTTATTACTCTGGAAACACCATATATTTT. It translates to CASSSRTVTTGKIYYSGNTIYF.